Sequencing of this TCR beta chain was carried out in a study of blood T cell repertoires in COVID-19. Study as a whole: Samples of COVID-19 (acute and convalescent) were obtained from the United States, Italy and Spain. In each case, the material was cDNA or gDNA derived from T cells, B-cell-depleted T cells, or PBMCs.

Original methodology: Amplified reference gene primers provided the basis for estimating nucleated cell counts. Clones were sequenced by immunoSEQ multiplex PCR, and TCRdb holds only the in-frame ones, with some missing. The DNA gave D and trimming, while V, J and clone size come from that table. The sample yields around 150,000 clones, roughly 88% seen once. During the 2 weeks before they entered the study, exposed participants had met someone with a PCR-confirmed or clinician-diagnosed COVID-19 case. The receptor was derived from a man aged 65-85 years who had been exposed to COVID-19. Material: PBMCs or T cells enriched from blood (not recorded which).

In nucleotides, the CDR3 is TGCAGTGCTAGTTCAGTAGCGGGAGGTACCAGCACAGATACGCAGTATTTT. Its protein is CSASSVAGGTSTDTQYF. This sequence joins TRBV20-1 and TRBJ2-3; 10 nucleotides agree with TRBD2. CDR1 is DFQATT, CDR2 SNEGSKA, per germline (reference sequence). The CDR3 runs to 17 residues. The V and J ends lost 3 bases and 0 bases, in that order; junction bases with no gene match: 9.